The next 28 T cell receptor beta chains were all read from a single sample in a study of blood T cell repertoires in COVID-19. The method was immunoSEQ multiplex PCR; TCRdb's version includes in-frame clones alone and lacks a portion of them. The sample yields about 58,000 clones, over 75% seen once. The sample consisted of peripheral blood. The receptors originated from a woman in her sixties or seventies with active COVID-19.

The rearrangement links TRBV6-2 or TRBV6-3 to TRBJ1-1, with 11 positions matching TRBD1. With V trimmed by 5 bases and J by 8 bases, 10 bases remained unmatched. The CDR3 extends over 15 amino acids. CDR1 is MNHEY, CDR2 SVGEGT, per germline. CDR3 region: CASSEDRGLTVEAFF. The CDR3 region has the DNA TGTGCCAGCAGTGAGGACAGGGGGCTTACGGTCGAAGCTTTCTTT.

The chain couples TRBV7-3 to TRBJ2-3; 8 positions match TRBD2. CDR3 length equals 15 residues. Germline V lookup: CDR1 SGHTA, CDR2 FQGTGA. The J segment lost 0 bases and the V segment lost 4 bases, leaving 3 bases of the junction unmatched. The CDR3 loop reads CASSSLAASTDTQYF. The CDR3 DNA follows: TGTGCCAGCAGCTCACTAGCGGCTAGCACAGATACGCAGTATTTT.

In nucleotides, the CDR3 is TGTGCCAGCAGTCGCGTCCCGGGACAGGGAGCGAACAATCAGCCCCAGCATTTT. It specifies CASSRVPGQGANNQPQHF. The gene calls are TRBV6-6 and TRBJ1-5; 9 positions match TRBD1. CDR1 is MNHNY and CDR2 is SVGAGI in the germline V gene (reference sequence). CDR3 size: 18 residues. With 5 bases clipped from V and 3 bases from J, the junction kept 14 bases outside the gene matches.

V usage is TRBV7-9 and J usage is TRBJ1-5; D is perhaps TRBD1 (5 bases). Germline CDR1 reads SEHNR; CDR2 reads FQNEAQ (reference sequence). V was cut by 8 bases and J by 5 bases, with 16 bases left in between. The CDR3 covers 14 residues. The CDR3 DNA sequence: TGTGCCAGCGGGCCTCAGGGTTCGGATCAGCCCCAGCATTTT. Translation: CASGPQGSDQPQHF.

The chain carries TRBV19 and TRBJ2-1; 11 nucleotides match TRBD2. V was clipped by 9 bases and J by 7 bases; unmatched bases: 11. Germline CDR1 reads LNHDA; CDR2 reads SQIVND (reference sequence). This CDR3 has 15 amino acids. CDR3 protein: CASTTVVAGGNEQFF. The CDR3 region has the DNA TGTGCCAGCACCACGGTGGTAGCGGGGGGGAATGAGCAGTTCTTC.

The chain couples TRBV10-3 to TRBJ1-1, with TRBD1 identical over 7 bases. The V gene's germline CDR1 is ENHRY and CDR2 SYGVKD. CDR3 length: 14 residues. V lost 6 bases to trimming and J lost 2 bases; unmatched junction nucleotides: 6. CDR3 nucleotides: TGTGCCATCAGACCGGGACAGCTTAACACTGAAGCTTTCTTT. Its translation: CAIRPGQLNTEAFF.

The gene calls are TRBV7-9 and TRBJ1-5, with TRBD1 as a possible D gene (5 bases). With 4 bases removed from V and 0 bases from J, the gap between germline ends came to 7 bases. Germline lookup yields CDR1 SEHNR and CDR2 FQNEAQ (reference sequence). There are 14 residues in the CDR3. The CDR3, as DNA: TGTGCCAGCAGCTCGACAGTTAGCAATCAGCCCCAGCATTTT. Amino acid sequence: CASSSTVSNQPQHF.

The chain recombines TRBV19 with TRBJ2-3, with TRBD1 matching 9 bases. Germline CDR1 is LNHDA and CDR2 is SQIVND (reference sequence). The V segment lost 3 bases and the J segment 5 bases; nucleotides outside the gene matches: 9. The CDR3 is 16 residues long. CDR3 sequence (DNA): TGTGCCAGTAGTATCGGGACAGGGAGATTAGAAGATACGCAGTATTTT. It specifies CASSIGTGRLEDTQYF.

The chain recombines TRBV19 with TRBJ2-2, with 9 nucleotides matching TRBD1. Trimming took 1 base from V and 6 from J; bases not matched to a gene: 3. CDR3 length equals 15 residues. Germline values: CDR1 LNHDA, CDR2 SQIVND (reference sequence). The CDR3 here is CASSIVRQGAGELFF. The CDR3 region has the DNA TGTGCCAGTAGTATAGTCCGACAGGGGGCCGGGGAGCTGTTTTTT.

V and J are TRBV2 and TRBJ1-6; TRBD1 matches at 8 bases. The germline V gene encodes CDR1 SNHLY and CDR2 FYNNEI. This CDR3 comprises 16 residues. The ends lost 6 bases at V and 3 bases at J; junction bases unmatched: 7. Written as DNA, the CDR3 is TGTGCCAGCAGGGTGGACAGGGCTAACTATAATTCACCCCTCCACTTT. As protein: CASRVDRANYNSPLHF.

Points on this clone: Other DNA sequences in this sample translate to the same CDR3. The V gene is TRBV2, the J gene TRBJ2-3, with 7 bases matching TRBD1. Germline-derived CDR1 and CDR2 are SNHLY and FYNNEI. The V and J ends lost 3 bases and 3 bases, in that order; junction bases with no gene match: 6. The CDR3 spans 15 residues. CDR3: CASSDRTGWTDTQYF. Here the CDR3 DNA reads TGTGCCAGCAGTGACCGGACAGGATGGACAGATACGCAGTATTTT.

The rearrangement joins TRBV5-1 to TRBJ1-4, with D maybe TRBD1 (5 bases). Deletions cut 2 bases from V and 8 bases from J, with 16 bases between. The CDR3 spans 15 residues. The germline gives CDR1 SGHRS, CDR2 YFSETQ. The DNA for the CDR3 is TGCGCCAGCAGCTTTGGACTCCCGGGGGAAGAAAAACTGTTTTTT. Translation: CASSFGLPGEEKLFF.

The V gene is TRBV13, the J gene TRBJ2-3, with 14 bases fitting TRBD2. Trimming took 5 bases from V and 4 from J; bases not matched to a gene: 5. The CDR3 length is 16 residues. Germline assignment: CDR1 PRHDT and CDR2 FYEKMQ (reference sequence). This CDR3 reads CASSRRTSGGPDTQYF. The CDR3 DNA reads TGTGCCAGCAGCAGACGGACTAGCGGGGGGCCAGATACGCAGTATTTT.

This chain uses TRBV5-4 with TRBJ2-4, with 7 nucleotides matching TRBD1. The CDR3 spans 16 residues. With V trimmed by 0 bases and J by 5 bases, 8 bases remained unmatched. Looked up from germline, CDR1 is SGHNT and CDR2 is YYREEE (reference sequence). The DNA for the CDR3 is TGTGCCAGCAGCTTGGCGGGGCCGGGACAGCAAAACATTCAGTACTTC. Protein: CASSLAGPGQQNIQYF.

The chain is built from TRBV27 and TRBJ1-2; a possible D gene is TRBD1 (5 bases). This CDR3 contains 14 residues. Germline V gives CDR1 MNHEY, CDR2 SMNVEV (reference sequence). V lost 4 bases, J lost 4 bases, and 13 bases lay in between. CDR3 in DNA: TGTGCCAGCAGTTCCGCGGGACGGAGCTATGGCTACACCTTC. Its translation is CASSSAGRSYGYTF.

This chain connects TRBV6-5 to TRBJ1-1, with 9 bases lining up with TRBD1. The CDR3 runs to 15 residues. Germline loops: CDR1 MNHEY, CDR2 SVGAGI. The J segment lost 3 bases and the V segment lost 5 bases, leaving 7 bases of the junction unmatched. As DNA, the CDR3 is TGTGCCAGCAGTCCCCGGACAGGGGTGTACACTGAAGCTTTCTTT. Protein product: CASSPRTGVYTEAFF.

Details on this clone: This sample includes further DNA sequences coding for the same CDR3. The CDR3 nucleotides are TGTGCCAGCAGCCGCGGGACGGATGGCTACACCTTC. This codes for CASSRGTDGYTF. V gene TRBV3-1 (or the pseudogene TRBV3-2) combines with J gene TRBJ1-2, with a tentative D call TRBD1 (5 bases). Deletions cut 4 bases from V and 6 bases from J, with 9 bases between. Germline V CDR1 and CDR2: LGHDT, YNNKEL (reference sequence). This CDR3 contains 12 residues.

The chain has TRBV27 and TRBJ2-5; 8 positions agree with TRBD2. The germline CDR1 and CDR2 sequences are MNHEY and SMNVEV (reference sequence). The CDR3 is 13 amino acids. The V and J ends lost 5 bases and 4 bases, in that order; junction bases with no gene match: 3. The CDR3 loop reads CASSSGGRETQYF. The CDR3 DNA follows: TGTGCCAGCAGTAGCGGGGGCAGAGAGACCCAGTACTTC.

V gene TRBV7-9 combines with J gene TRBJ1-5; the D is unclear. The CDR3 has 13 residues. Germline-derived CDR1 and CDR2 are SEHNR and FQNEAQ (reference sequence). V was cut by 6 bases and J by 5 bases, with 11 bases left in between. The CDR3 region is CASRSGSDQPQHF. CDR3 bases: TGTGCCAGCAGGTCGGGGTCCGATCAGCCCCAGCATTTT.

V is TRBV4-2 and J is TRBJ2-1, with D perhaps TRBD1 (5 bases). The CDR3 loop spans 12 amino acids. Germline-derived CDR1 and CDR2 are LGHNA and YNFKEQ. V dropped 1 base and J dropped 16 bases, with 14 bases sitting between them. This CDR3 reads CASSQVGAFRFF. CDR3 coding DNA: TGTGCCAGCAGCCAAGTTGGGGCATTTCGATTCTTC.

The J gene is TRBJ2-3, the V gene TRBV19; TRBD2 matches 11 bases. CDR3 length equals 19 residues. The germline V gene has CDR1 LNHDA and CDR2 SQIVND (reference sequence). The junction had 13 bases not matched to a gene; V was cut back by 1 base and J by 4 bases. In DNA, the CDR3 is TGTGCCAGTAGTATAGGGAGGTCATGGGCTAGCGGGGGGTCAGATACGCAGTATTTT. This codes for CASSIGRSWASGGSDTQYF. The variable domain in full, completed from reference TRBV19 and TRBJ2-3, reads DGGITQSPKYLFRKEGQNVTLSCEQNLNHDAMYWYRQDPGQGLRLIYYSQIVNDFQKGDIAEGYSVSREKKESFPLTVTSAQKNPTAFYLCASSIGRSWASGGSDTQYFGPGTRLTVL.

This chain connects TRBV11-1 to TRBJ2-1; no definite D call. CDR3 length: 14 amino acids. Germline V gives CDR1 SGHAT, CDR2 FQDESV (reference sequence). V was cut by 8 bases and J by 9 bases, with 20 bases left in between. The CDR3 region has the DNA TGTGCCAGCTCGATTCAGATCAGGTTTCCTGAGCAGTTCTTC. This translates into CASSIQIRFPEQFF.

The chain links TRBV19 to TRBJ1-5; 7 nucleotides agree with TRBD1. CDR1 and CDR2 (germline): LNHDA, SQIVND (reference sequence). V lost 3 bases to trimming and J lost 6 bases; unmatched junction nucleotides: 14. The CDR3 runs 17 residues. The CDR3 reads CASSISEGARLGQPQHF. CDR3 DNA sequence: TGTGCCAGTAGTATCAGTGAGGGGGCGAGGCTCGGTCAGCCCCAGCATTTT.

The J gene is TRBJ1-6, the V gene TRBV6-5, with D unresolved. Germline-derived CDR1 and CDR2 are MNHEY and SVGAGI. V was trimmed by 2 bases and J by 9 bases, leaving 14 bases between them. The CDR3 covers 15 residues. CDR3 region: CASSYQGPRSSPLHF. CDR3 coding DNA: TGTGCCAGCAGTTACCAAGGCCCAAGGAGTTCACCCCTCCACTTT.

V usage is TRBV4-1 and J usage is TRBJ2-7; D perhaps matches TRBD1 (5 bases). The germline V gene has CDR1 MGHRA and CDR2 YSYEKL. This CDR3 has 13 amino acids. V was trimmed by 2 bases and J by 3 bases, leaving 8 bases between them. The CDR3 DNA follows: TGCGCCAGCAGCCAAAACAGGCTCTACGAGCAGTACTTC. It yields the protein CASSQNRLYEQYF.

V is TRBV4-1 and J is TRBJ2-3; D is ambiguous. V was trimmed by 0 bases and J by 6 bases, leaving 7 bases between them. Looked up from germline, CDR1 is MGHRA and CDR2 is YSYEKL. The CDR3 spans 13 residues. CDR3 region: CASSQDRTDTQYF. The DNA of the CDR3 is TGCGCCAGCAGCCAAGATAGAACTGATACGCAGTATTTT.

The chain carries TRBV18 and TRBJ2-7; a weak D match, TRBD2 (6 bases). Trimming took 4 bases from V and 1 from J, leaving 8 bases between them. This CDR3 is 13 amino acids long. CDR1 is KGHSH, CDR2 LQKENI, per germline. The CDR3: CASSLGTSYEQYF. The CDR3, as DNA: TGTGCCAGCTCACTTGGGACTTCCTACGAGCAGTACTTC.

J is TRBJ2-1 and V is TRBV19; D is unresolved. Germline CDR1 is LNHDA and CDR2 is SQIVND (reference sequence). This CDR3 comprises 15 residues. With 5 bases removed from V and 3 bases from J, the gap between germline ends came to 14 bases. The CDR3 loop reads CASSVDHTNYNEQFF. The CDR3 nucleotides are TGTGCCAGTAGTGTTGATCACACGAACTACAATGAGCAGTTCTTC.